This T cell receptor (beta chain) was sequenced during a study of shared clonotypes between healthy human individuals. Study in general: A donor's plate count was three for CD4 naive and three for CD4 memory; CD8 naive had two and CD8 memory one.

To note about this clone: Its target is unknown.

Study conclusions and caveats: Sorted-subset samples were not fully sequenced, rarefaction indicated. Several donors held approximately 4.5% of naive CD4 clonotypes in common.

CDR1 is SGHDT and CDR2 is YYEEEE in the germline V gene. CDR3 length: 14 amino acids. V lost 2 bases and J lost 2, with 11 bases in between. This was a deep-level run. Clones were sequenced by immunoSEQ multiplex PCR, and TCRdb holds only the in-frame ones, with some missing. The sample yields some 1,100,000 clones, about 80% seen once. The sample taken for sequencing was memory CD4+ T cells from PBMCs. Subset indicated: CD45RA-negative fraction. The receptor's source is a young man in good health. Some clones in this sample may be carry-over from other donors' samples. The chain combines TRBV5-6 with TRBJ2-7; D unresolved. CDR3 in amino acids: CASSFSDRTYEQYF. In DNA, the CDR3 is TGTGCCAGCAGCTTCAGCGACCGTACCTACGAGCAGTACTTC. The full variable domain, in which reference TRBV5-6 and TRBJ2-7 provide the parts outside the CDR3, is DAGVTQSPTHLIKTRGQQVTLRCSPKSGHDTVSWYQQALGQGPQFIFQYYEEEERQRGNFPDRFSGHQFPNYSSELNVNALLLGDSALYLCASSFSDRTYEQYFGPGTRLTVT.